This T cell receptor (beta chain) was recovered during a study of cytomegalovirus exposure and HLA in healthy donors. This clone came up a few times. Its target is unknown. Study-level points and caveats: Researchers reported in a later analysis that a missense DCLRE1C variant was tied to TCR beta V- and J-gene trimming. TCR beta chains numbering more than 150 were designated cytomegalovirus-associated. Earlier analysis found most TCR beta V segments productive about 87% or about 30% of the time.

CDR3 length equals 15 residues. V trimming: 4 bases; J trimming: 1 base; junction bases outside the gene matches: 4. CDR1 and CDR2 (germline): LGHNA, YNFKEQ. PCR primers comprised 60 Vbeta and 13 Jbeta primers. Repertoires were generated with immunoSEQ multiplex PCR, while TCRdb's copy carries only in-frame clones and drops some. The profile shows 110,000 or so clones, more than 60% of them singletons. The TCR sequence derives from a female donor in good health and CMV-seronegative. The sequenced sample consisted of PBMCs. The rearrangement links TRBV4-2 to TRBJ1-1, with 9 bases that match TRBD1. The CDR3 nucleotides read TGTGCCAGCAGCCCACAGGGACAGGGGAACACTGAAGCTTTCTTT. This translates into CASSPQGQGNTEAFF.